Listed here are 17 T cell receptor beta chains from one sample, sequenced in a study of T cells in Graves' hyperthyroidism and ophthalmopathy. Researchers took RNA transcripts and amplified the TCR beta CDR3 regions from them. First-round RT-PCR with HTBI primers amplified the TCR CDR3 region. TCRdb passed the multiplex PCR reads through MiXCR, listing each CDR3 protein once. This sample has around 600,000 distinct CDR3 sequences; about 16% occur once, and the top ten carry roughly 3.3%. The material sequenced was blood. Receptors originate from a middle-aged woman with Graves' ophthalmopathy.

This clonotype was counted at least ten times. The gene calls are TRBV11-3 and TRBJ2-7, with TRBD1 identical over 9 bases. CDR1 is SGHNT, CDR2 YENEEA, per germline. The length of the CDR3 is 13 residues. Trimming removed 4 bases from V and 6 bases from J; junction bases left unmatched: 4. The CDR3 sequence: CASSSGTGREQYF. For the CDR3, the DNA is TGTGCCAGCAGCTCCGGGACAGGGCGCGAGCAGTACTTC.

On this clonotype itself: Sequence at one end of the junction differs from germline and may be a read error. The genes are TRBV2 and TRBJ1-1; D is undetermined. The CDR3 has 14 amino acids. CDR1 SNHLY and CDR2 FYNNEI come from the germline V gene. The CDR3 nucleotides are TGCGCCAGCACCGTTTATGAGTGGGGCACTGAAGCTTTCTTT. Amino acid sequence: CASTVYEWGTEAFF. The full variable domain, rest sourced from reference TRBV2 and TRBJ1-1, is EPEVTQTPSHQVTQMGQEVILRCVPISNHLYFYWYRQILGQKVEFLVSFYNNEISEKSEIFDDQFSVERPDGSNFTLKIRSTKLEDSAMYFCASTVYEWGTEAFFGQGTRLTVV.

This clonotype has ten or more counts. This chain joins TRBV5-1 and TRBJ2-1, with TRBD2 identical over 9 bases. Losses at the gene ends were 3 bases for V and 7 bases for J; bases not matched to a gene: 11. The germline V gene has CDR1 SGHRS and CDR2 YFSETQ. The CDR3 length is 16 residues. The CDR3 sequence is CASSSQVAGVGNEQFF. As DNA, the CDR3 is TGCGCCAGCAGCTCCCAAGTAGCGGGAGTGGGGAATGAGCAGTTCTTC.

This clonotype was recorded a few times. This chain joins TRBV20-1 and TRBJ1-3, with TRBD1 as a possible D gene (5 bases). Germline CDR1 and CDR2: DFQATT and SNEGSKA (reference sequence). The ends were cut back, 6 bases at V and 3 bases at J, with 12 bases in the middle. The CDR3 extends over 13 amino acids. For the CDR3, the DNA is TGCAGTGCCCGCGGGACTTTTGGAAACACCATATATTTT. This sequence encodes CSARGTFGNTIYF.

Comments on this clonotype: A much larger clone lies a single base off, so this may be a read error. The J gene is TRBJ1-6, the V gene TRBV11-3, with D uncertain. The CDR3 length is 13 residues. CDR1 SGHNT and CDR2 YENEEA come from the germline V gene. With 1 base removed from V and 7 bases from J, the gap between germline ends came to 5 bases. CDR3 sequence reads: CASSLVSNSPLHF. The DNA of the CDR3 is TGTGCCAGCAGCTTAGTTTCGAATTCACCCCTCCACTTT.

This clonotype was seen ten or more times. The chain couples TRBV20-1 to TRBJ2-1; TRBD1 or TRBD2 may be the D gene (7 bases each). The V end was cut by 3 bases, the J end by 1 base, with 19 bases between. CDR3 length: 17 residues. Per germline, CDR1 DFQATT and CDR2 SNEGSKA (reference sequence). In DNA, the CDR3 is TGCAGTGCTAGTTCCAGGGGGAGGGCCAATTCCTACAATGAGCAGTTCTTC. Its protein product is CSASSRGRANSYNEQFF.

In its sample, this clonotype was seen many times. The chain has TRBV5-1 and TRBJ1-6, with 10 positions matching TRBD1. The junction had 7 bases not matched to a gene; V was cut back by 7 bases and J by 6 bases. Germline CDR1 reads SGHRS; CDR2 reads YFSETQ. The CDR3 contains 15 residues. The CDR3 spells CASSLDRGLNSPLHF. The CDR3 DNA is TGCGCCAGCTCCCTAGACAGGGGGCTTAATTCACCCCTCCACTTT.

This chain uses TRBV3-1 with TRBJ1-6; D not resolved. CDR1 is LGHDT, CDR2 YNNKEL, per germline (reference sequence). V was clipped by 0 bases and J by 8 bases, with 11 bases between them. This CDR3 has 15 amino acids. The CDR3 region is CASSQEARTDSPLHF. CDR3 DNA: TGTGCCAGCAGCCAAGAGGCCCGTACGGATTCACCCCTCCACTTT.

The chain is built from TRBV6-1 and TRBJ2-2; D call uncertain. The CDR3 sequence is 16 residues long. From germline, CDR1 is MNHNS and CDR2 SASEGT. V gave up 2 bases and J gave up 0 bases, with 10 bases separating them. The CDR3 bases are TGTGCCAGCAGTGAAAGGTGGCCTGCGAACACCGGGGAGCTGTTTTTT. This sequence encodes CASSERWPANTGELFF.

The table lists this clonotype with many counts. J is TRBJ1-4 and V is TRBV7-8; D not certain. V lost 5 bases and J lost 0, with 19 bases in between. This CDR3 is built from 18 residues. Germline V gives CDR1 SGHVS, CDR2 FQNEAQ. CDR3 nucleotides: TGTGCCAGCAGCCTACTGACCGGATTTATCACAACTAATGAAAAACTGTTTTTT. Amino acids: CASSLLTGFITTNEKLFF.

V usage is TRBV5-8 and J usage is TRBJ2-1, with 13 bases matching TRBD2. Germline V lookup: CDR1 SGHTS, CDR2 YDEGEE. The CDR3 runs 15 residues. Trimming at V came to 2 bases and at J to 6 bases, leaving 2 bases not matched to a gene. The CDR3 sequence is CASSLLAGGINEQFF. CDR3 coding DNA: TGTGCCAGCAGCTTACTAGCGGGAGGGATCAATGAGCAGTTCTTC. Using reference TRBV5-8 and TRBJ2-1 for the parts outside the CDR3, the full variable domain is EAGVTQSPTHLIKTRGQQATLRCSPISGHTSVYWYQQALGLGLQFLLWYDEGEERNRGNFPPRFSGRQFPNYSSELNVNALELEDSALYLCASSLLAGGINEQFFGPGTRLTVL.

In this sample, this clonotype turned up many times. The V gene is TRBV2, the J gene TRBJ1-2; tentatively, D is TRBD1 (5 bases). Germline V gene data show CDR1 as SNHLY and CDR2 as FYNNEI. The V end lost 7 bases, the J end lost 2 bases, and 14 bases lay between the germline ends. This CDR3 contains 14 residues. The CDR3 reads CASTVDRLNYGYTF. The CDR3 DNA reads TGTGCCAGCACGGTTGACAGATTAAACTATGGCTACACCTTC.

This clonotype occurred many times. The chain couples TRBV7-9 to TRBJ2-5; D not resolved. There are 15 residues in the CDR3. Germline loops: CDR1 SEHNR, CDR2 FQNEAQ (reference sequence). Trimming stripped 1 base from V and 3 bases from J, with 12 bases between. The CDR3 region has the DNA TGTGCCAGCAGCTTAGGCCCGTTAGACGAAGAGACCCAGTACTTC. This sequence encodes CASSLGPLDEETQYF.

This clonotype was seen at least ten times. The chain joins TRBV28 to TRBJ1-2, with D hard to call. V was clipped by 6 bases and J by 7 bases, with 18 bases between them. CDR1 MDHEN and CDR2 SYDVKM come from the germline V gene. The CDR3 spans 14 residues. The CDR3 nucleotides are TGTGCCAGCAGATCTCAGGATCGGGCGGGTGGCTACACCTTC. This encodes CASRSQDRAGGYTF.

This clonotype was detected many times. This chain connects TRBV5-1 to TRBJ2-1; 14 nucleotides align to TRBD2. The CDR3 totals 16 residues. CDR1 is SGHRS, CDR2 YFSETQ, per germline. With 3 bases clipped from V and 7 bases from J, the junction kept 6 bases outside the gene matches. The CDR3, as DNA: TGCGCCAGCAGCTCCACCGGGACTAGCGGGAGAAATGAGCAGTTCTTC. It codes for CASSSTGTSGRNEQFF.

The chain links TRBV19 to TRBJ1-5; D is possibly TRBD1 (6 bases). The germline CDR1 and CDR2 sequences are LNHDA and SQIVND (reference sequence). Trimming shortened V by 3 bases and J by 7 bases, and 16 bases separated the two germline ends. This CDR3 comprises 15 residues. The CDR3 loop is CASSMAGGAGQPQHF. The CDR3 nucleotides are TGTGCCAGTAGTATGGCCGGGGGCGCAGGCCAGCCCCAGCATTTT.

This clonotype was counted many times. In DNA form, the CDR3 reads TGTGCCAGCAGTGAGCGGGGGGATGAAAAACTGTTTTTT. It is translated as CASSERGDEKLFF. The rearrangement links TRBV27 to TRBJ1-4; a possible D gene is TRBD1 (5 bases). With 5 bases removed from V and 6 bases from J, the gap between germline ends came to 10 bases. Germline V CDR1 and CDR2: MNHEY, SMNVEV (reference sequence). The CDR3 totals 13 residues.